This is a list of T cell receptor beta chains from one sample in a study of type 1 and type 2 diabetes patients. TCRdb reanalysed the multiplex PCR reads using MiXCR and keeps one entry per CDR3 protein. Among fewer than 300,000 distinct CDR3 sequences, around 50% were seen once, and the ten largest hold around 15%. The sample consisted of peripheral blood mononuclear cells (PBMCs). The receptors here all came from a man younger than 35 with type 2 diabetes. The CDR3 runs from the conserved cysteine through the conserved F or W. A D gene is named only where the DNA matches it firmly. Expanded clones are given a class, and other clones once, few, many or no size at all.

cdr3_nt	cdr3_aa	clone_size	v_call	j_call	d_call
TGTGCCAGCAGCGACCCCGGGACAGGGGTAGGGAACTATGGCTACACCTTC	CASSDPGTGVGNYGYTF	NA	TRBV5-8	TRBJ1-2	TRBD1
TGTGCCAGCAGTGGGACCACTGAAGCTTTCTTT	CASSGTTEAFF	many	TRBV2	TRBJ1-1	NA
TGTGCCAGCAGTTTAAATGCGGGTTGGCGGAACATTCAGTACTTC	CASSLNAGWRNIQYF	NA	TRBV12-3/TRBV12-4	TRBJ2-4	NA
TGTGCCAGCGGGAGGGGCCTCTACGAGCAGTACTTC	CASGRGLYEQYF	NA	TRBV7-8	TRBJ2-7	TRBD2
TGTGCCAGCAGCTTCTTCCAGGGGGAGCAGTTCTTC	CASSFFQGEQFF	NA	TRBV3-1	TRBJ2-1	NA
TGTGCCAGCAGTGAAGTGGAGGAGCAGTACTTC	CASSEVEEQYF	NA	TRBV2	TRBJ2-7	NA
TGTGCCAGCTCACCACCAGAGAACTACGAGCAGTACTTC	CASSPPENYEQYF	NA	TRBV27	TRBJ2-7	NA
TGTGCCAGCAGCTCCCTGGTGGGGGTTGGGTCTGAAGCTTTCTTT	CASSSLVGVGSEAFF	few	TRBV7-2	TRBJ1-1	NA
TGTGCCAGCACGAGGGGGGGGACTAGCGGACCCTCCTACAATGAGCAGTTCTTC	CASTRGGTSGPSYNEQFF	NA	TRBV2	TRBJ2-1	TRBD2
TGTGCCAGCAGCTTAGCACGGTCACCAGTCTACGAGCAGTACTTC	CASSLARSPVYEQYF	few	TRBV7-8	TRBJ2-7	NA
TGTGCCAGCAGCCAAGGGGTCGCGACGGTGGCCTACGAGCAGTACTTC	CASSQGVATVAYEQYF	NA	TRBV14	TRBJ2-7	NA
TGTGCCAGTAGTTGGACCGGGACCGCCCATCAGCCCCAGCATTTT	CASSWTGTAHQPQHF	NA	TRBV19	TRBJ1-5	NA
TGCGCCAGCAGCCCATTTCAGGGGGAAGTGATGAACACTGAAGCTTTCTTT	CASSPFQGEVMNTEAFF	NA	TRBV10-1	TRBJ1-1	TRBD1
TGTGCCAGCCGCCGGGAGTCTGGGGCCAACGTCCTGACTTTC	CASRRESGANVLTF	NA	TRBV12-3/TRBV12-4	TRBJ2-6	NA
TGTGCCAGCAGTAGTAGGACCAGGGACGAGCAGTACTTC	CASSSRTRDEQYF	NA	TRBV7-2	TRBJ2-7	NA
TGTGCCAGCAGTCGAGGAGGACTAGCGCAGTACTTC	CASSRGGLAQYF	NA	TRBV27	TRBJ2-5	TRBD2
TGTGCCAGTAGTATATCGACAGCCCAAGAGACCCAGTACTTC	CASSISTAQETQYF	NA	TRBV27	TRBJ2-5	NA
TGTGCCAGCAGCCAAGATTTGCCGGGACTAGCGGACACAGATACGCAGTATTTT	CASSQDLPGLADTDTQYF	few	TRBV14	TRBJ2-3	TRBD2
TGTGCCAGCAGTCCAACTCCCTATGGCTACACCTTC	CASSPTPYGYTF	NA	TRBV6-1	TRBJ1-2	NA
TGTGCCAGCAGTGAACCAGCGGGTCTCGTTGGGGAGCTGTTTTTT	CASSEPAGLVGELFF	few	TRBV25-1	TRBJ2-2	NA
TGTGCCAGTAGTCTCGAGACAGGTTCCTACGAGCAGTACTTC	CASSLETGSYEQYF	many	TRBV19	TRBJ2-7	NA
TGCAGTGCTAGGCCGGGACTAGTACCAGATACGCAGTATTTT	CSARPGLVPDTQYF	NA	TRBV20-1	TRBJ2-3	TRBD2
TGCGCCAGCAGCCCTCGGGTCTCCTACTCCTACGAGCAGTACTTC	CASSPRVSYSYEQYF	NA	TRBV10-1	TRBJ2-7	NA
TGTGCCAGTAGTACGTGGCAGGGCCCTTTCACTGAAGCTTTCTTT	CASSTWQGPFTEAFF	NA	TRBV19	TRBJ1-1	NA
TGTGCCACCAGCACCGAGAGGGGGCAAGGCAATCAGCCCCAGCATTTT	CATSTERGQGNQPQHF	NA	TRBV15	TRBJ1-5	TRBD1
TGCAGTGCTAGTAGCGTCCACCGGGACAGGGGGGCAGAATACGAGCAGTACTTC	CSASSVHRDRGAEYEQYF	NA	TRBV20-1	TRBJ2-7	TRBD1
TGCAGTGCTTCGGGGGTAGCGGGAGGGAAGTCCTACGAGCAGTACTTC	CSASGVAGGKSYEQYF	few	TRBV20-1	TRBJ2-7	TRBD2
TGTGCTAGTGGTTCAACCCTTAGGACAGGTCATGGCTACACCTTC	CASGSTLRTGHGYTF	NA	TRBV12-5	TRBJ1-2	TRBD1
TGTGCCAGCAGCCCAGCAGGACAGGGGAGGAATGAGCAGTTCTTC	CASSPAGQGRNEQFF	few	TRBV7-3	TRBJ2-1	TRBD1
TGTGCCAGCAGCCTCCGGCTTGACAATGAGCAGTTCTTC	CASSLRLDNEQFF	NA	TRBV9	TRBJ2-1	NA
TGTGCCTGGAGTATGCCGGGACGTTCTGAGCAGTACTTC	CAWSMPGRSEQYF	NA	TRBV30	TRBJ2-7	NA
TGCAGTGCTAGAGACAGGACAGGAGTCGCGAATCAGCCCCAGCATTTT	CSARDRTGVANQPQHF	NA	TRBV20-1	TRBJ1-5	TRBD1
TGTGCCAGCAGTTTAAGTCTACAGGGGTTCTATGGCTACACCTTC	CASSLSLQGFYGYTF	NA	TRBV27	TRBJ1-2	TRBD1
TGTGCCAGCAGCCGGGGGGCTTACTACGAGCAGTACTTC	CASSRGAYYEQYF	NA	TRBV7-8	TRBJ2-7	NA
TGTGCCAGCAGTAAATCCAGGAGATCCGGATACAATGAGCAGTTCTTC	CASSKSRRSGYNEQFF	few	TRBV6-4	TRBJ2-1	NA
TGTGCCAGCAAAGGGACTAGCGGGAGTCGGGGGGAGACCCAGTACTTC	CASKGTSGSRGETQYF	NA	TRBV2	TRBJ2-5	TRBD2
TGTGCCAGTAGTATTTACGGGGGACCGGCAACTAATGAAAAACTGTTTTTT	CASSIYGGPATNEKLFF	few	TRBV19	TRBJ1-4	NA
TGTGCCAGCAGTTTCACTAGCTCCTACAATGAGCAGTTCTTC	CASSFTSSYNEQFF	few	TRBV6-6	TRBJ2-1	NA
TGTGCCAGCATGGCGTTGGGGGGGCCAGCAGATACGCAGTATTTT	CASMALGGPADTQYF	NA	TRBV2	TRBJ2-3	NA
TGTGCCAGCAGCTGGACAGGGCCTGAAGAAAAACTGTTTTTT	CASSWTGPEEKLFF	once	TRBV12-3/TRBV12-4	TRBJ1-4	TRBD1
TGCAGTGCTAGAGCCCCCAGGGGCTTCGGGACAGATACGCAGTATTTT	CSARAPRGFGTDTQYF	NA	TRBV20-1	TRBJ2-3	NA
TGTGCCACCAGCACAACGGGGGCTGAGACCCACCTTGCTCCCTACGAGCAGTACTTC	CATSTTGAETHLAPYEQYF	NA	TRBV15	TRBJ2-7	NA
TGTGCCACCAGCAGAGACCATGATTTCCCCTACGAGCAGTACTTC	CATSRDHDFPYEQYF	NA	TRBV15	TRBJ2-7	NA
TGTGCCAGCAGCCGCGTTGGGGGCACAGATACGCAGTATTTT	CASSRVGGTDTQYF	NA	TRBV6-4	TRBJ2-3	NA
TGTGCCAGCAGCTTAGCAGGGGAGGATACGCAGTATTTT	CASSLAGEDTQYF	few	TRBV7-3	TRBJ2-3	NA
TGTGCCAGCAGTTTGACTACTGGCTATGCCACCGGGGAGCTGTTTTTT	CASSLTTGYATGELFF	NA	TRBV25-1	TRBJ2-2	NA
TGTGCCAGCAGTTCCAATATTGGCTCAACCATTGGGAATGAAAAACTGTTTTTT	CASSSNIGSTIGNEKLFF	NA	TRBV28	TRBJ1-4	NA
TGTGCCATCAGTGATCTACTAGCGGGAGTTAGCTACGAGCAGTACTTC	CAISDLLAGVSYEQYF	few	TRBV10-3	TRBJ2-7	TRBD2
TGTGCCAGTAGGACAGAATATAATGAAAAACTGTTTTTT	CASRTEYNEKLFF	NA	TRBV19	TRBJ1-4	NA
TGTGCCAGCAGTGAAAGGGGGGGTACGCAGTATTTT	CASSERGGTQYF	NA	TRBV6-1	TRBJ2-3	NA
TGCAGCGTCCCATCCCCGGGAGGTTACGAGCAGTACTTC	CSVPSPGGYEQYF	NA	TRBV29-1	TRBJ2-7	TRBD2
TGTGCCACCTTGATCTCTTACGAGCAGTACTTC	CATLISYEQYF	NA	TRBV6-1	TRBJ2-7	NA
TGTGCCTGGAGTGGGACAGGGGTGTTCTACGAGCAGTACTTC	CAWSGTGVFYEQYF	NA	TRBV30	TRBJ2-7	TRBD1
TGTGCCAGCAGCTGGACAGGGGGCTACGAGCAGTACTTC	CASSWTGGYEQYF	few	TRBV7-6	TRBJ2-7	TRBD1
TGTGCCAGCAGCTTAGGTGTGACTAAACAAGAGACCCAGTACTTC	CASSLGVTKQETQYF	NA	TRBV7-2	TRBJ2-5	NA
TGTGCCAGCAGCCACCAGGGGGGTGAAAAACTGTTTTTT	CASSHQGGEKLFF	NA	TRBV7-3	TRBJ1-4	TRBD1
TGTGCCAGTAGTCCCCGGACTAGCGGGACACCTAGCTCCTACGAGCAGTACTTC	CASSPRTSGTPSSYEQYF	NA	TRBV19	TRBJ2-7	TRBD2
TGTGCCACCAGCGCGACGGGACAGGGAAGTCGAGAAAAACTGTTTTTT	CATSATGQGSREKLFF	many	TRBV15	TRBJ1-4	TRBD1
TGCAGTGCTAGTAGGGACAGGTATGGCTACACCTTC	CSASRDRYGYTF	NA	TRBV20-1	TRBJ1-2	TRBD1
TGTGCCAGCAGCTCACAGAACAGGCTAGCGGGGAACACTGAAGCTTTCTTT	CASSSQNRLAGNTEAFF	NA	TRBV7-9	TRBJ1-1	NA